Each of the 27 T cell receptor beta chains below was sequenced from the same sample in a study of control samples from healthy donors and cancer patients. The method was immunoSEQ multiplex PCR; TCRdb's version includes in-frame clones alone and lacks a portion of them. The table has some 110,000 clones, roughly 92% seen once. Specimen: blood. The receptor source for this set is a man younger than 45 in good health.

This chain connects TRBV5-5 to TRBJ1-2; D unresolved. The CDR3 sequence is 16 residues long. Looked up from germline, CDR1 is SGHKS and CDR2 is YYEKEE (reference sequence). V shed 0 bases and J shed 0 bases, with 12 bases lying between them. CDR3 bases: TGTGCCAGCAGCTTGGATCGACCGCTCACTAACTATGGCTACACCTTC. This codes for CASSLDRPLTNYGYTF.

The V gene is TRBV15, the J gene TRBJ1-1; TRBD1 aligns across 7 bases. The junction had 10 bases not matched to a gene; V was cut back by 5 bases and J by 4 bases. The CDR3 has 15 residues. Germline V lookup: CDR1 LNHNV, CDR2 YYDKDF (reference sequence). In nucleotides, the CDR3 is TGTGCCACCAGCGGCGAGACAGGGTTGGTCACTGAAGCTTTCTTT. Its protein product is CATSGETGLVTEAFF.

The CDR3 reads CASSVGLVTFNEQFF. Written as DNA, the CDR3 is TGTGCCAGCAGCGTAGGACTAGTCACCTTCAATGAGCAGTTCTTC. The V call is TRBV9, the J call TRBJ2-1, with a weak D call TRBD2 (6 bases). Germline lookup yields CDR1 SGDLS and CDR2 YYNGEE. Trimming took 0 bases from V and 6 from J, leaving 13 bases between them. The CDR3 consists of 15 residues.

This chain links TRBV4-1 with TRBJ1-6; no reliable D call. CDR1 and CDR2 (germline): MGHRA, YSYEKL. This CDR3 contains 17 residues. V shed 0 bases and J shed 7 bases, with 16 bases lying between them. CDR3 loop: CASSQETLPPLNSPLHF. As DNA, the CDR3 is TGCGCCAGCAGCCAAGAGACGTTACCTCCCTTAAATTCACCCCTCCACTTT.

This clone was observed a handful of times. The J gene is TRBJ1-5, the V gene TRBV7-9; no definite D call. Germline V gene sequence: CDR1 SEHNR, CDR2 FQNEAQ (reference sequence). Trimming removed 5 bases at V and 5 bases at J, with 10 bases between. The CDR3 totals 13 residues. The CDR3 is CASSPLDHQPQHF. In nucleotides, the CDR3 is TGTGCCAGCAGCCCCTTGGACCATCAGCCCCAGCATTTT.

The rearrangement joins TRBV5-6 to TRBJ2-7; D is perhaps TRBD1 (6 bases). The CDR3 extends over 15 amino acids. The germline CDR1 and CDR2 sequences are SGHDT and YYEEEE. The V gene lost 4 bases and the J gene lost 7 bases, with 21 bases spanning the gap. The CDR3 here is CASSPLNQIGGEQYV. The CDR3 DNA is TGTGCCAGCAGCCCGTTAAACCAAATAGGGGGAGAGCAGTACGTC.

The chain links TRBV6-1 to TRBJ1-5; no clear D gene. The CDR3 totals 13 residues. Looked up from germline, CDR1 is MNHNS and CDR2 is SASEGT. The V gene lost 1 base and the J gene lost 6 bases, with 7 bases spanning the gap. CDR3 sequence: CASSEGFGQPQHF. For the CDR3, the DNA is TGTGCCAGCAGTGAAGGGTTCGGTCAGCCCCAGCATTTT.

The chain joins TRBV25-1 to TRBJ2-5, with TRBD1 matching 11 bases. V lost 5 bases and J lost 5; bases outside the gene matches: 13. CDR3 length equals 17 residues. The germline CDR1 and CDR2 sequences are MGHDK and SYGVNS. The CDR3 coding sequence is TGTGCCAGCAGTTTCGGACAGGGGGCTGGAATTCGGGAGACCCAGTACTTC. It encodes CASSFGQGAGIRETQYF.

This sequence joins TRBV30 and TRBJ1-1; the D gene is possibly TRBD1 (5 bases). Trimming took off 2 bases at V and 4 bases at J, with 8 bases between the two ends. The CDR3 extends over 12 amino acids. CDR1 and CDR2 (germline): GTSNPN, SVGIG (reference sequence). The CDR3 region is CAWSKGRTEAFF. The CDR3 nucleotides read TGTGCCTGGAGTAAGGGGCGCACTGAAGCTTTCTTT.

This chain joins TRBV10-3 and TRBJ1-2; D call uncertain. Trimming cost V 4 bases and J 0 bases, with 3 bases left between them. This CDR3 is built from 12 residues. Germline lookup yields CDR1 ENHRY and CDR2 SYGVKD. In nucleotides, the CDR3 is TGTGCCATCAGTGCCGCTAACTATGGCTACACCTTC. Amino acids: CAISAANYGYTF.

The chain joins TRBV7-9 to TRBJ1-5; maybe TRBD1 (6 bases). Germline V gene data show CDR1 as SEHNR and CDR2 as FQNEAQ (reference sequence). The CDR3 consists of 13 residues. Trimming removed 1 base at V and 7 bases at J, with 8 bases between. The chain's CDR3 is CASSLGGQQPQHF. CDR3 in DNA: TGTGCCAGCAGCTTAGGGGGACAACAGCCCCAGCATTTT. Variable domain in full (rest from reference TRBV7-9 and TRBJ1-5): DTGVSQNPRHKITKRGQNVTFRCDPISEHNRLYWYRQTLGQGPEFLTYFQNEAQLEKSRLLSDRFSAERPKGSFSTLEIQRTEQGDSAMYLCASSLGGQQPQHFGDGTRLSIL.

V usage is TRBV6-5 and J usage is TRBJ2-2; D remains unclear. Trimming took off 7 bases at V and 6 bases at J, with 15 bases between the two ends. The germline V gene encodes CDR1 MNHEY and CDR2 SVGAGI. This CDR3 spans 14 amino acids. CDR3 nucleotides: TGTGCCAGCAATTTTTATGATGGATCCGGGGAGCTGTTTTTT. It is translated as CASNFYDGSGELFF.

The genes are TRBV27 and TRBJ2-1, with 11 bases that match TRBD2. V trimming: 5 bases; J trimming: 15 bases; junction bases outside the gene matches: 9. Germline loops: CDR1 MNHEY, CDR2 SMNVEV (reference sequence). The CDR3 spans 13 residues. The CDR3 DNA sequence: TGTGCCAGCAGTAAACCACTAGCGGGGGTACTGTTCTTC. Amino acids: CASSKPLAGVLFF.

The chain is built from TRBV6-5 and TRBJ2-7, with D perhaps matching TRBD1 (6 bases). CDR1 MNHEY and CDR2 SVGAGI come from the germline V gene. Trimming took off 3 bases at V and 3 bases at J, with 12 bases between the two ends. The CDR3 totals 14 residues. The CDR3 region has the DNA TGTGCCAGCAGTTATACAGGGTCAAACTACGAGCAGTACTTC. Translation: CASSYTGSNYEQYF.

This chain joins TRBV7-6 and TRBJ2-2; TRBD2 aligns across 10 bases. Germline V gives CDR1 SGHVS, CDR2 FNYEAQ. The ends lost 6 bases at V and 0 bases at J; junction bases unmatched: 13. This CDR3 has 19 residues. CDR3 in DNA: TGTGCCAGCAGTTTCACGGCGGGGCTAGCGGGGGCGAACACCGGGGAGCTGTTTTTT. Translated, it gives CASSFTAGLAGANTGELFF.

The CDR3 bases are TGTGCCAGCAGTTTATTAAGTCCCAAAGAGACCCAGTACTTC. This codes for CASSLLSPKETQYF. The chain carries TRBV27 and TRBJ2-5, with D uncertain. The V and J ends lost 1 base and 3 bases respectively, with 9 bases between them. The germline V gene encodes CDR1 MNHEY and CDR2 SMNVEV (reference sequence). This CDR3 region has 14 residues.

The chain's CDR3 is CASSLVPGGETQYF. Here the CDR3 DNA reads TGTGCCAGCAGCTTAGTTCCAGGAGGTGAGACCCAGTACTTC. This chain links TRBV7-6 with TRBJ2-5; D may be TRBD2 (5 bases). This CDR3 region has 14 residues. V was clipped by 1 base and J by 5 bases, with 11 bases between them. CDR1 and CDR2 (germline): SGHVS, FNYEAQ.

This chain uses TRBV27 with TRBJ1-2, with a weak D call TRBD1 (5 bases). Germline V gene sequence: CDR1 MNHEY, CDR2 SMNVEV (reference sequence). The V gene lost 2 bases and the J gene lost 4 bases, with 11 bases spanning the gap. The CDR3 consists of 14 residues. The CDR3 sequence: CASSLNGATYGYTF. Written as DNA, the CDR3 is TGTGCCAGCAGTTTAAACGGGGCCACCTATGGCTACACCTTC.

The count of this clone is one. The chain uses TRBV19 and TRBJ1-1; D ambiguous. The germline CDR1 and CDR2 sequences are LNHDA and SQIVND (reference sequence). V was clipped by 3 bases and J by 11 bases, with 16 bases between them. The CDR3 is 13 amino acids. In DNA, the CDR3 is TGTGCCAGTAGTATTCTAGGGCCGGGCGAGGCTTTCTTT. Its translation: CASSILGPGEAFF.

The J gene is TRBJ1-1, the V gene TRBV6-2 or TRBV6-3; no reliable D call. CDR1 MNHEY and CDR2 SVGEGT come from the germline V gene. This CDR3 is 13 amino acids long. V lost 4 bases to trimming and J lost 4 bases, with 10 bases between them. The chain's CDR3 is CASSLTLSTEAFF. The CDR3 DNA reads as TGTGCCAGCAGTTTAACCCTGAGCACTGAAGCTTTCTTT.

The rearrangement links TRBV9 to TRBJ1-2; TRBD1 is a possible D gene (5 bases). In germline, CDR1 is SGDLS, CDR2 YYNGEE. CDR3 length: 14 residues. V lost 0 bases to trimming and J lost 8 bases, with 14 bases between them. The CDR3 DNA reads TGTGCCAGCAGCGTAGAAGGGACGGCCTTAGGCTACACCTTC. Translated: CASSVEGTALGYTF.

The gene calls are TRBV6-4 and TRBJ1-2, with TRBD1 identical over 9 bases. The CDR3 runs to 13 residues. Per the germline V gene, CDR1 is MRHNA and CDR2 is SNTAGT. J lost 5 bases, V lost 6 bases, and 4 bases had no gene match. In DNA, the CDR3 is TGTGCCAGCAGGGACAGGGGTTCATATGGCTACACCTTC. Protein product: CASRDRGSYGYTF.

The chain recombines TRBV9 with TRBJ2-4, with 8 bases fitting TRBD1. CDR1 and CDR2 from the germline V gene are SGDLS and YYNGEE. The trim removed 3 bases at V and 7 bases at J, leaving 9 bases unmatched. The CDR3 consists of 15 residues. CDR3 sequence: CASSADRAGWNIQYF. In DNA form, the CDR3 reads TGTGCCAGCAGCGCGGACAGGGCAGGGTGGAACATTCAGTACTTC.

This clone was seen only once. V is TRBV18 and J is TRBJ1-2; 7 bases are shared with TRBD1. The ends lost 6 bases at V and 5 bases at J; junction bases unmatched: 6. The CDR3 sequence is 13 residues long. The germline gives CDR1 KGHSH, CDR2 LQKENI. Here the CDR3 reads CASSSDRDYGYTF. The CDR3 coding sequence is TGTGCCAGCTCGTCTGACAGGGATTATGGCTACACCTTC.

The chain couples TRBV19 to TRBJ2-3; 7 bases are a match to TRBD2. After removal of 6 bases from V and 0 bases from J, the junction contained 9 bases not matched to a gene. The CDR3 length is 16 residues. Germline V gene sequence: CDR1 LNHDA, CDR2 SQIVND (reference sequence). The CDR3 loop reads CASRPGTITSTDTQYF. Written as DNA, the CDR3 is TGTGCCAGTAGACCTGGGACTATAACTAGCACAGATACGCAGTATTTT.

CDR3 sequence reads: CASSYGSTEAFF. The DNA of the CDR3 is TGTGCCAGCAGCTACGGGAGTACTGAAGCTTTCTTT. The genes are TRBV11-2 and TRBJ1-1, with D hard to call. Trimming took 4 bases from V and 5 from J, leaving 8 bases between them. Germline values: CDR1 SGHAT, CDR2 FQNNGV. This CDR3 is 12 amino acids long. The whole variable domain, remainder taken from reference TRBV11-2 and TRBJ1-1, is EAGVAQSPRYKIIEKRQSVAFWCNPISGHATLYWYQQILGQGPKLLIQFQNNGVVDDSQLPKDRFSAERLKGVDSTLKIQPAKLEDSAVYLCASSYGSTEAFFGQGTRLTVV.

The chain recombines TRBV3-1 (or the pseudogene TRBV3-2) with TRBJ2-2; unclear D gene. The CDR3 length is 13 residues. Germline CDR1 LGHDT, CDR2 YNNKEL (reference sequence). V was trimmed by 0 bases and J by 7 bases, leaving 6 bases between them. This CDR3 reads CASSQDGNGELFF. The CDR3, as DNA: TGTGCCAGCAGCCAAGATGGAAACGGGGAGCTGTTTTTT.